The next 28 T cell receptor beta chains were all read from a single sample in a study of cytomegalovirus exposure and HLA in healthy donors. PCR amplification relied on 60 Vbeta primers (plus 13 Jbeta primers). Sequenced by immunoSEQ multiplex PCR; TCRdb stores in-frame clones only, minus some. The profile shows fewer than 200,000 clones, more than 70% of them singletons. Sequencing input: PBMCs. The receptors originated from a male donor in good health and CMV-seronegative.

J is TRBJ1-1 and V is TRBV2, with D uncertain. With 6 bases removed from V and 1 base from J, the gap between germline ends came to 6 bases. The CDR3 consists of 12 residues. Germline CDR1 SNHLY, CDR2 FYNNEI. As DNA, the CDR3 is TGTGCCAGCAGAGGAGGGAACACTGAAGCTTTCTTT. Residues: CASRGGNTEAFF.

This chain uses TRBV5-1 with TRBJ1-2, with 8 bases lining up with TRBD1. CDR1 and CDR2 (germline): SGHRS, YFSETQ. After removal of 4 bases from V and 2 bases from J, the junction contained 7 bases not matched to a gene. CDR3 length: 15 amino acids. Here the CDR3 DNA reads TGCGCCAGCAGCACCGGGGCAGGGGGCAACTATGGCTACACCTTC. Translated, it gives CASSTGAGGNYGYTF.

The chain employs TRBV30 and TRBJ1-1; no clear D gene. CDR3 length equals 11 residues. Germline V gene data show CDR1 as GTSNPN and CDR2 as SVGIG (reference sequence). Trimming stripped 3 bases from V and 4 bases from J, with 6 bases between. The CDR3 DNA is TGTGCCTGGAGATTCCGCACTGAAGCTTTCTTT. It specifies CAWRFRTEAFF.

This clone appeared a few times. The J gene is TRBJ1-3, the V gene TRBV5-1; D is unresolved. This CDR3 is built from 14 residues. V was shortened by 4 bases and J by 1 base, with 9 bases between the two germline ends. From germline, CDR1 is SGHRS and CDR2 YFSETQ. The CDR3: CASSETQSGNTIYF. As DNA, the CDR3 is TGCGCCAGCAGCGAAACACAATCTGGAAACACCATATATTTT.

V usage is TRBV18 and J usage is TRBJ1-1; D call uncertain. The germline gives CDR1 KGHSH, CDR2 LQKENI. Between the trimmed V and J ends, which lost 3 bases and 0 bases, there was a span of 14 bases. There are 16 residues in the CDR3. In DNA, the CDR3 is TGTGCCAGCTCACCTTTCTTCGGGGAGGTGAACACTGAAGCTTTCTTT. Translated: CASSPFFGEVNTEAFF.

The rearrangement links TRBV7-6 to TRBJ2-6; D ambiguous. This CDR3 spans 21 amino acids. Germline V gene sequence: CDR1 SGHVS, CDR2 FNYEAQ. Trimming pared 2 bases from V and 0 bases from J, leaving 23 bases between. The CDR3 spells CASSLLVSRAGALSGANVLTF. CDR3 sequence (DNA): TGTGCCAGCAGCTTACTTGTATCTCGCGCAGGTGCCCTCTCTGGGGCCAACGTCCTGACTTTC.

A few counts support this clone. The V gene is TRBV9, the J gene TRBJ1-2; TRBD1 is a possible D gene (6 bases). V lost 0 bases and J lost 4, with 10 bases in between. This CDR3 is built from 14 residues. The germline CDR1 and CDR2 sequences are SGDLS and YYNGEE. The CDR3 region is CASSVAGGIYGYTF. In nucleotides, the CDR3 is TGTGCCAGCAGCGTAGCGGGGGGCATCTATGGCTACACCTTC.

As for this clone: At one of its ends the junction is not consistent with the germline gene, which may arise from a read error. The CDR3 DNA sequence: TGTGCCAGCAGATTAGTCGGGGACAATGAGCAGTTCTTC. This encodes CASRLVGDNEQFF. The gene calls are TRBV7-8 and TRBJ2-1; possible D gene TRBD2, 5 bases. This CDR3 spans 13 amino acids. Germline values: CDR1 SGHVS, CDR2 FQNEAQ.

The chain links TRBV18 to TRBJ1-1, with a weak D call TRBD1 (6 bases). This CDR3 spans 13 amino acids. The germline CDR1 and CDR2 sequences are KGHSH and LQKENI. Trimming removed 3 bases from V and 6 bases from J, with 11 bases in between. CDR3 in DNA: TGTGCCAGCTCACCTCAGCGGGGGCCTGAAGCTTTCTTT. This translates into CASSPQRGPEAFF.

This clone was seen a handful of times. The chain couples TRBV16 to TRBJ2-7; 8 bases line up with TRBD1. The CDR3 covers 15 residues. Trimming removed 2 bases from V and 6 bases from J; junction bases left unmatched: 9. Looked up from germline, CDR1 is KGHSY and CDR2 is FQNENV. The CDR3, as DNA: TGTGCCAGCAGCCAACCGTTGCCAGGGGGCGGCGAGCAGTACTTC. Translation: CASSQPLPGGGEQYF.

This clone came up once. The chain links TRBV18 to TRBJ2-1; 10 nucleotides align to TRBD2. The CDR3 has 16 residues. Germline values: CDR1 KGHSH, CDR2 LQKENI. J lost 1 base, V lost 4 bases, and 4 bases had no gene match. The CDR3 DNA sequence: TGTGCCAGCTCACAGGGACTAGCGCTTTCCTACAATGAGCAGTTCTTC. It specifies CASSQGLALSYNEQFF.

V and J are TRBV9 and TRBJ1-1; the D gene is possibly TRBD1 (6 bases). CDR1 and CDR2 (germline): SGDLS, YYNGEE. The CDR3 contains 15 residues. Trimming took 0 bases from V and 7 from J, leaving 16 bases between them. The CDR3 reads CASSVGPLDRIEAFF. The CDR3 nucleotides read TGTGCCAGCAGCGTAGGCCCCCTCGACAGGATTGAAGCTTTCTTT.

This chain links TRBV5-8 with TRBJ1-1; tentatively, D is TRBD1 (5 bases). The germline gives CDR1 SGHTS, CDR2 YDEGEE. Trimming removed 0 bases from V and 3 bases from J, with 15 bases in between. The CDR3 loop spans 16 amino acids. CDR3 protein: CASSLATRGLDTEAFF. In nucleotides, the CDR3 is TGTGCCAGCAGCTTGGCCACCCGGGGGTTGGACACTGAAGCTTTCTTT.

The chain has TRBV9 and TRBJ2-1, with 7 bases fitting TRBD2. This CDR3 has 18 residues. J was trimmed by 3 bases and V by 0 bases; bases with no gene match: 12. From germline, CDR1 is SGDLS and CDR2 YYNGEE. Here the CDR3 DNA reads TGTGCCAGCAGCGTAGAATCGGCGGGAGCTTCCGGCTACAATGAGCAGTTCTTC. Amino acids: CASSVESAGASGYNEQFF.

The V and J genes are TRBV5-1 and TRBJ2-2; tentatively, D is TRBD2 (6 bases). CDR1 and CDR2 from the germline V gene are SGHRS and YFSETQ. This CDR3 comprises 16 residues. Trimming left V 5 bases short and J 0 bases short, with 14 bases between. CDR3 bases: TGCGCCAGCAGACGGTCTAGCGCCACGAACACCGGGGAGCTGTTTTTT. Its protein product is CASRRSSATNTGELFF.

The rearrangement links TRBV20-1 to TRBJ1-1; no clear D gene. The germline V and J ends were trimmed by 6 bases and 0 bases, with 5 bases remaining between them. Germline V lookup: CDR1 DFQATT, CDR2 SNEGSKA (reference sequence). This CDR3 region has 11 residues. CDR3 sequence (DNA): TGCAGTGCCCTTATGAACACTGAAGCTTTCTTT. It codes for CSALMNTEAFF.

This chain links TRBV9 with TRBJ2-1; 10 positions match TRBD1. The CDR3 spans 14 residues. Germline-derived CDR1 and CDR2 are SGDLS and YYNGEE. With 3 bases clipped from V and 4 bases from J, the junction kept 1 base outside the gene matches. CDR3 protein: CASSGTGGYNEQFF. The CDR3 DNA reads as TGTGCCAGCAGCGGGACAGGGGGTTACAATGAGCAGTTCTTC.

The chain recombines TRBV5-5 with TRBJ2-5; tentative D call: TRBD2 (6 bases). Trimming stripped 0 bases from V and 1 base from J, with 13 bases between. Germline lookup yields CDR1 SGHKS and CDR2 YYEKEE (reference sequence). This CDR3 has 16 residues. The CDR3 DNA sequence: TGTGCCAGCAGCTTGGGGTTCGGGACTTTCCAAGAGACCCAGTACTTC. This gives the protein CASSLGFGTFQETQYF.

The V and J genes are TRBV5-6 and TRBJ1-2, with 8 bases matching TRBD1. J gave up 4 bases and V 2 bases, and 13 bases lay outside the gene matches. The CDR3 loop spans 17 amino acids. Germline loops: CDR1 SGHDT, CDR2 YYEEEE. Here the CDR3 reads CASSLGQGPVRGYGYTF. CDR3 coding DNA: TGTGCCAGCAGCTTAGGACAGGGACCTGTCCGAGGCTATGGCTACACCTTC.

For this clone: One end of the junction is discordant with germline, which a read error may explain. The V gene is TRBV27, the J gene TRBJ1-5, with D possibly being TRBD1 (6 bases). Per germline, CDR1 MNHEY and CDR2 SMNVEV (reference sequence). The CDR3 runs to 14 residues. CDR3 loop: CASSSGTSNQSQHF. The DNA for the CDR3 is TGTGCCAGCTCCTCCGGGACAAGCAATCAGTCCCAGCATTTT.

To note about this clone: The junction departs from germline at one end; a sequencing error may be responsible. The chain carries TRBV7-2 and TRBJ2-2; 8 bases agree with TRBD2. The CDR3 consists of 16 residues. The germline CDR1 and CDR2 sequences are SGHTA and FQGNSA. DNA for the CDR3: TGTGCCAGCACCTTACTCGGGAGGGCCGGCACCGGGGAGCTGTTTTTT. This translates into CASTLLGRAGTGELFF.

The gene calls are TRBV5-1 and TRBJ2-3; 10 bases are shared with TRBD1. The CDR3 covers 15 residues. The V segment lost 0 bases and the J segment 3 bases; nucleotides outside the gene matches: 1. The germline V gene encodes CDR1 SGHRS and CDR2 YFSETQ. The CDR3 loop is CASSLGTGGTDTQYF. CDR3 DNA: TGCGCCAGCAGCTTGGGGACAGGGGGGACAGATACGCAGTATTTT.

This clone was detected once. J is TRBJ1-3 and V is TRBV5-4; D call uncertain. Germline V gene data show CDR1 as SGHNT and CDR2 as YYREEE (reference sequence). The CDR3 is 15 amino acids. Trimming pared 1 base from V and 0 bases from J, leaving 8 bases between. CDR3 nucleotide sequence: TGTGCCAGCAGCTTGTTGTCCAGCTCTGGAAACACCATATATTTT. Translated: CASSLLSSSGNTIYF.

The gene calls are TRBV4-1 and TRBJ2-4; a possible D gene is TRBD1 (5 bases). Germline CDR1 reads MGHRA; CDR2 reads YSYEKL. This CDR3 has 16 residues. V lost 0 bases and J lost 0, with 9 bases in between. The chain's CDR3 is CASSQERGLAKNIQYF. Here the CDR3 DNA reads TGCGCCAGCAGCCAAGAAAGGGGCCTAGCCAAAAACATTCAGTACTTC.

This rearrangement joins TRBV19 to TRBJ1-2; no clear D. There are 12 residues in the CDR3. CDR1 is LNHDA and CDR2 is SQIVND in the germline V gene (reference sequence). Trimming cost V 10 bases and J 2 bases, with 11 bases left between them. The CDR3 loop reads CAISTLNYGYTF. Written as DNA, the CDR3 is TGTGCCATCTCGACACTGAACTATGGCTACACCTTC.

This clone came up many times. The chain employs TRBV6-5 and TRBJ1-1; D unclear. Germline V gene lookup returns CDR1 MNHEY and CDR2 SVGAGI. V was cut by 5 bases and J by 0 bases, with 7 bases left in between. This CDR3 has 13 amino acids. CDR3 sequence reads: CASSTVVNTEAFF. The CDR3 nucleotides read TGTGCCAGCAGTACCGTAGTGAACACTGAAGCTTTCTTT.

This chain links TRBV5-4 with TRBJ2-3; 16 bases agree with TRBD2. This CDR3 region has 18 residues. From germline, CDR1 is SGHNT and CDR2 YYREEE (reference sequence). With 0 bases clipped from V and 6 bases from J, the junction kept 7 bases outside the gene matches. CDR3 residues: CASSLEGTSGGAADTQYF. As DNA, the CDR3 is TGTGCCAGCAGCTTGGAGGGGACTAGCGGGGGGGCAGCGGATACGCAGTATTTT. The whole variable domain, filled in from reference TRBV5-4 and TRBJ2-3, reads ETGVTQSPTHLIKTRGQQVTLRCSSQSGHNTVSWYQQALGQGPQFIFQYYREEENGRGNFPPRFSGLQFPNYSSELNVNALELDDSALYLCASSLEGTSGGAADTQYFGPGTRLTVL.

The chain links TRBV6-1 to TRBJ2-7; D call uncertain. Deletions cut 2 bases from V and 6 bases from J, with 5 bases between. Germline-derived CDR1 and CDR2 are MNHNS and SASEGT. The length of the CDR3 is 11 residues. CDR3 DNA sequence: TGTGCCAGCAGTGAAACTTCCGAGCAGTACTTC. Its protein is CASSETSEQYF.